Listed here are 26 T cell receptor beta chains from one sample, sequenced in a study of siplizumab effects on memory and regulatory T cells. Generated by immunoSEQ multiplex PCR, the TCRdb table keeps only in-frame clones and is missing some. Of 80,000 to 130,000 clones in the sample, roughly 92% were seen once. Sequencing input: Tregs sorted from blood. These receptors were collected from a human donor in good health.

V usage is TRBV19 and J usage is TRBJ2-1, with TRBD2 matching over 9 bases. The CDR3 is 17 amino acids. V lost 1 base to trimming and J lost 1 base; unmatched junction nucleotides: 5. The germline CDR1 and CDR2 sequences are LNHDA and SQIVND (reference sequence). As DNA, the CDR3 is TGTGCCAGTAGTATAGTGGCTAGCGGGATATCCTACAATGAGCAGTTCTTC. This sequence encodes CASSIVASGISYNEQFF.

CDR3 region: CASKMGGRDQPQHF. CDR3 DNA sequence: TGTGCCAGCAAGATGGGGGGGCGGGATCAGCCCCAGCATTTT. This sequence joins TRBV2 and TRBJ1-5, with D possibly being TRBD1 (6 bases). The germline V and J ends were trimmed by 7 bases and 5 bases, with 15 bases remaining between them. Per germline, CDR1 SNHLY and CDR2 FYNNEI. The CDR3 contains 14 residues.

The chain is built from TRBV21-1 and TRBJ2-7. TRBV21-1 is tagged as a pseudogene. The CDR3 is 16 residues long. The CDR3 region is CASSKALGWGRYEQYF. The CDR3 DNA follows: TGTGCCAGCAGCAAAGCGCTTGGGTGGGGTAGGTACGAGCAGTACTTC.

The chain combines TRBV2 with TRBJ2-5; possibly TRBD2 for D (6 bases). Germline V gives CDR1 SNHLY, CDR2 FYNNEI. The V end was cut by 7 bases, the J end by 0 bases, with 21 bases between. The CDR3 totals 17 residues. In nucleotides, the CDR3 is TGTGCCAGCACTAAAAATCAGGACTATCCGTACCAAGAGACCCAGTACTTC. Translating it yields CASTKNQDYPYQETQYF.

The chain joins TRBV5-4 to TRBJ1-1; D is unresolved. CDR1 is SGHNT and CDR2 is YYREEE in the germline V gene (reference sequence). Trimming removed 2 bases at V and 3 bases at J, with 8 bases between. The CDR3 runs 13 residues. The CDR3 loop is CASSFRSYTEAFF. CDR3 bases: TGTGCCAGCAGCTTTAGGAGTTACACTGAAGCTTTCTTT.

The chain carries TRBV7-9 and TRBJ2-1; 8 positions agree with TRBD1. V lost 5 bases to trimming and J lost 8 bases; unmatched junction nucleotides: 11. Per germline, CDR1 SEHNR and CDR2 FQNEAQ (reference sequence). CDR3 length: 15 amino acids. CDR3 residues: CASSQRTGWVDEQFF. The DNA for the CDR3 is TGTGCCAGCAGCCAACGGACAGGGTGGGTCGATGAGCAGTTCTTC.

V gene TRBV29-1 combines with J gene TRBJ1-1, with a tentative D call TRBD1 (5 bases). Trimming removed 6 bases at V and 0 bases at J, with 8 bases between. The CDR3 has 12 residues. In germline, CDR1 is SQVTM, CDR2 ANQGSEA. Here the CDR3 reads CSVTRVNTEAFF. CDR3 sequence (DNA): TGCAGCGTCACCAGGGTGAACACTGAAGCTTTCTTT.

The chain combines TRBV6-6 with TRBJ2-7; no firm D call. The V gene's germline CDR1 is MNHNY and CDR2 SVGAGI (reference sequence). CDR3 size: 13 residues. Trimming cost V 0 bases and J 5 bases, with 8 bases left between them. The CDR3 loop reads CASSYSQAHEQYF. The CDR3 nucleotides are TGTGCCAGCAGTTACTCACAAGCCCACGAGCAGTACTTC.

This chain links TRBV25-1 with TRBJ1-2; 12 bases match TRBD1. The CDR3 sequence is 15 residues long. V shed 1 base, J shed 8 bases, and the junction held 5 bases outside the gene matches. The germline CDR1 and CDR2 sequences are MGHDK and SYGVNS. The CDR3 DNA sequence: TGTGCCAGCAGTGAATGGGGACAGGGGGCTGGGGGCTACACCTTC. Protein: CASSEWGQGAGGYTF.

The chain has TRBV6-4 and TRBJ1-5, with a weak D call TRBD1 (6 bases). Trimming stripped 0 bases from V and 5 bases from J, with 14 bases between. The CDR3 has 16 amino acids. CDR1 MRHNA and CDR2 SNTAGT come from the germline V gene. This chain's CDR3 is CASSDSSVGGHQPQHF. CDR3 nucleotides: TGTGCCAGCAGTGACTCGTCGGTCGGGGGGCATCAGCCCCAGCATTTT.

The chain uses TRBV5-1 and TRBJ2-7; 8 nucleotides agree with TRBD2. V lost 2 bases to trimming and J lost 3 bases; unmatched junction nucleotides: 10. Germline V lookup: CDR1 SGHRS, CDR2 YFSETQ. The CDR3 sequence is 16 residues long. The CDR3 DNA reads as TGCGCCAGCAGCTTTGGGTTCGGCGGGAGGCGCTACGAGCAGTACTTC. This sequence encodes CASSFGFGGRRYEQYF.

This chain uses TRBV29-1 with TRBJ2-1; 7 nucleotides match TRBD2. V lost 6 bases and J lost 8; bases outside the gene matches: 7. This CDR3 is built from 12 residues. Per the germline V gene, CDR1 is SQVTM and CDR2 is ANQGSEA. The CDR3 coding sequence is TGCAGCGTCTCTTGGACTAGGGATGAGCAGTTCTTC. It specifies CSVSWTRDEQFF.

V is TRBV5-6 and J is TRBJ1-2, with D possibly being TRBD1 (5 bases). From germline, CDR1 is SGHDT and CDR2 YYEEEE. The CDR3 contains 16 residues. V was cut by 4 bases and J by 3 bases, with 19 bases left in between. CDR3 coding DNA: TGTGCCAGCAGCCCGAGACAGCGGGAGTTAGACTATGGCTACACCTTC. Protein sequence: CASSPRQRELDYGYTF. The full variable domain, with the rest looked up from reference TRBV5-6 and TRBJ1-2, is DAGVTQSPTHLIKTRGQQVTLRCSPKSGHDTVSWYQQALGQGPQFIFQYYEEEERQRGNFPDRFSGHQFPNYSSELNVNALLLGDSALYLCASSPRQRELDYGYTFGSGTRLTVV.

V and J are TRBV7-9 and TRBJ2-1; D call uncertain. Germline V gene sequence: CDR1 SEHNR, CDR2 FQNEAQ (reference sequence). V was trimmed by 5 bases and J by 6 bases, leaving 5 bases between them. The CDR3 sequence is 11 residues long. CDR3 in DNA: TGTGCCAGCAGCCGTACCAATGAGCAGTTCTTC. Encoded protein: CASSRTNEQFF.

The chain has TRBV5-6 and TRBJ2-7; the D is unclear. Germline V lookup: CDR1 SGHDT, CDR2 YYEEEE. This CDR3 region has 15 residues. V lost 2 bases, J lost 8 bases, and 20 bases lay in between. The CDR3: CASSFSEEWFEKQYF. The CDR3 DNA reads TGTGCCAGCAGCTTTTCTGAGGAGTGGTTTGAGAAGCAGTACTTC.

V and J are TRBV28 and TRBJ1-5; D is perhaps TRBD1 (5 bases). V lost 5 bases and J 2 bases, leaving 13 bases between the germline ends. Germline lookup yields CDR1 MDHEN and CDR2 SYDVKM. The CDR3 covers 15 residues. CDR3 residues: CASSKPGRRNQPQHF. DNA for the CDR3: TGTGCCAGCAGTAAACCGGGACGACGCAATCAGCCCCAGCATTTT.

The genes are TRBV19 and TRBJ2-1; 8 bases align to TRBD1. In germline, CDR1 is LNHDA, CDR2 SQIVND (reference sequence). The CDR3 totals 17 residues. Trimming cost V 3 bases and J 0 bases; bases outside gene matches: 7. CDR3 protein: CASSISRTGSSYNEQFF. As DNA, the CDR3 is TGTGCCAGTAGTATTTCCCGGACAGGGAGCTCCTACAATGAGCAGTTCTTC. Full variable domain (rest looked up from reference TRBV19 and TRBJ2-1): DGGITQSPKYLFRKEGQNVTLSCEQNLNHDAMYWYRQDPGQGLRLIYYSQIVNDFQKGDIAEGYSVSREKKESFPLTVTSAQKNPTAFYLCASSISRTGSSYNEQFFGPGTRLTVL.

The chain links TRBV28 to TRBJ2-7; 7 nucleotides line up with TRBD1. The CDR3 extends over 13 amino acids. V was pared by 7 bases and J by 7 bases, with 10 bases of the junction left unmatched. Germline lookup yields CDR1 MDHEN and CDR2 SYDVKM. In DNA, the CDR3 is TGTGCCAGCACCAATAGGGGGCGTGGGGAGCAGTACTTC. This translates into CASTNRGRGEQYF.

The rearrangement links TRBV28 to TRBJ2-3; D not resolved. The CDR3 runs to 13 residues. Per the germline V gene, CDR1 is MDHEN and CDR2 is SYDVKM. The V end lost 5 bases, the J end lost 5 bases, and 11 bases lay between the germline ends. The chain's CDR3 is CASSPEVGDTQYF. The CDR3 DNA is TGTGCCAGCAGTCCAGAAGTGGGAGATACGCAGTATTTT. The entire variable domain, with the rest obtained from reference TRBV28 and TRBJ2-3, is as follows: DVKVTQSSRYLVKRTGEKVFLECVQDMDHENMFWYRQDPGLGLRLIYFSYDVKMKEKGDIPEGYSVSREKKERFSLILESASTNQTSMYLCASSPEVGDTQYFGPGTRLTVL.

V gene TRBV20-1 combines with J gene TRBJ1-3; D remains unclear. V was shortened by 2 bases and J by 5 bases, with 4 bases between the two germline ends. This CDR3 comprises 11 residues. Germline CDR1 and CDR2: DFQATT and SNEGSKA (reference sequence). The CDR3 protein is CSARKRNTIYF. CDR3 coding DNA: TGCAGTGCTAGAAAACGAAACACCATATATTTT.

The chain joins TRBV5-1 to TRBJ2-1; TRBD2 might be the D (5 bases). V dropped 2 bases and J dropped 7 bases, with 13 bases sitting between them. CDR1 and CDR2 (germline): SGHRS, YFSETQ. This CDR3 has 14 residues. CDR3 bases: TGCGCCAGCAGCTTAGCCGGACCGGGGAATGAGCAGTTCTTC. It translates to CASSLAGPGNEQFF.

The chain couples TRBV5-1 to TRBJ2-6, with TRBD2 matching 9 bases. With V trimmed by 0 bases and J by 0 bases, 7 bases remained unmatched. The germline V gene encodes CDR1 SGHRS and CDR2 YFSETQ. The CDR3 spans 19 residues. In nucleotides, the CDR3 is TGCGCCAGCAGCTTGGCCCCAGCGGGAGGTTTCTCTGGGGCCAACGTCCTGACTTTC. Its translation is CASSLAPAGGFSGANVLTF.

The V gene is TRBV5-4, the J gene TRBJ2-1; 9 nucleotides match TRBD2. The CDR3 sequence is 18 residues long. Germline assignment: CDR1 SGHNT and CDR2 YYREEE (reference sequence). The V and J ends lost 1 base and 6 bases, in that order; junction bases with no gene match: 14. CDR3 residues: CASSLFPPSGRLGNEQFF. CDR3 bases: TGTGCCAGCAGCTTGTTTCCTCCGAGCGGGAGGCTGGGCAATGAGCAGTTCTTC.

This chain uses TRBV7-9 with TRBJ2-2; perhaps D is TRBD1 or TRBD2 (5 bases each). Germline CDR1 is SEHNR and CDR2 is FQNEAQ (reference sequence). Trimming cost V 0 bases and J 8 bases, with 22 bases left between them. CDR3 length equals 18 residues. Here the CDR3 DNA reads TGTGCCAGCAGCTTAGCCCTACGGATGGGGGTTGGAAGAGGGGAGCTGTTTTTT. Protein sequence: CASSLALRMGVGRGELFF.

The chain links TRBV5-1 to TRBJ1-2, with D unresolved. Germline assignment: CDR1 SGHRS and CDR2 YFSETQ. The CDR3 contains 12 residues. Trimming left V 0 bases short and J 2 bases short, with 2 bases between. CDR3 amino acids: CASSLGNYGYTF. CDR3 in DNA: TGCGCCAGCAGCTTGGGGAACTATGGCTACACCTTC. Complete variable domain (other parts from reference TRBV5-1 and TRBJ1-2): KAGVTQTPRYLIKTRGQQVTLSCSPISGHRSVSWYQQTPGQGLQFLFEYFSETQRNKGNFPGRFSGRQFSNSRSEMNVSTLELGDSALYLCASSLGNYGYTFGSGTRLTVV.

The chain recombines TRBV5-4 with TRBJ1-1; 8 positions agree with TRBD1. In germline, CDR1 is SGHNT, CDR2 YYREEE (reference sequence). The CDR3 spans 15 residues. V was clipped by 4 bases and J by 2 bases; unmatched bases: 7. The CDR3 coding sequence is TGTGCCAGCAGCCACTTACAGGGGGGTAACACTGAAGCTTTCTTT. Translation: CASSHLQGGNTEAFF.